These 4 T cell receptor beta chains were sequenced from one sample in a study of T-cell memory formation after mild COVID-19. TCRdb re-derived calls from the 5' RACE reads in MiXCR, one entry per CDR3 protein. There are approximately 89,000 distinct CDR3 sequences in the sample; around 13% occur only once, and 35% to 50% lies in the top ten. Sample: PBMCs or a T cell subset sorted from them (not recorded which). All receptors come from a young man who had mild COVID-19 (a few samples of this study predate the infection). Cell type and time point are not known.

This clonotype came up a few times. The chain is built from TRBV20-1 and TRBJ1-2, with D uncertain. The CDR3 covers 13 residues. Germline CDR1 is DFQATT and CDR2 is SNEGSKA (reference sequence). Trimming removed 3 bases at V and 3 bases at J, with 11 bases between. Here the CDR3 DNA reads TGCAGTGCTAGGGGAGCCCTTTACTATGGCTACACCTTC. Translation gives CSARGALYYGYTF.

The rearrangement uses TRBV7-2 and TRBJ1-5, with a weak D call TRBD1 (5 bases). The CDR3 is made up of 17 amino acids. Germline CDR1 SGHTA, CDR2 FQGNSA. Trimming shortened V by 6 bases and J by 2 bases, and 20 bases separated the two germline ends. CDR3: CASSRIVGGGGNQPQHF. In DNA form, the CDR3 reads TGTGCCAGCAGTCGAATTGTCGGGGGAGGGGGCAATCAGCCCCAGCATTTT.

CDR3 bases: TGTGCCAGTAGTCGGCAGGGGACGGGGGAGCAGTACTTC. The encoded protein is CASSRQGTGEQYF. The rearrangement uses TRBV27 and TRBJ2-7; D perhaps matches TRBD1 (6 bases). Germline V gene data show CDR1 as MNHEY and CDR2 as SMNVEV (reference sequence). The ends were cut back, 9 bases at V and 7 bases at J, with 19 bases in the middle. CDR3 length: 13 residues.

This clonotype was counted between two and nine times. The rearrangement uses TRBV7-6 and TRBJ2-5; maybe TRBD1 (5 bases). Trimming cost V 1 base and J 4 bases, with 13 bases left between them. The CDR3 has 15 residues. Germline assignment: CDR1 SGHVS and CDR2 FNYEAQ. The CDR3 spells CASSLEVGLGETQYF. Written as DNA, the CDR3 is TGTGCCAGCAGCTTAGAGGTGGGGCTAGGAGAGACCCAGTACTTC.